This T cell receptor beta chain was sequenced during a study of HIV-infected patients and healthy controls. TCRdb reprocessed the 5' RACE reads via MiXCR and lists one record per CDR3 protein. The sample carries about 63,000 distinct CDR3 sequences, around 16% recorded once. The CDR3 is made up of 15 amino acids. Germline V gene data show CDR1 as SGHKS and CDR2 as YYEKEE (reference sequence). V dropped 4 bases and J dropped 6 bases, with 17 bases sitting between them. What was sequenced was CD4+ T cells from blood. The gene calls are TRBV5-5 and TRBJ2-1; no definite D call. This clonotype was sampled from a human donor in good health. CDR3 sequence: CASSRTGSFLNEQFF. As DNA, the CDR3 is TGTGCCAGCAGCCGAACCGGGTCCTTTCTCAATGAGCAGTTCTTC.